This paragraph reports one TCR beta chain. Germline V gene sequence: CDR1 SGHVS, CDR2 FQNEAQ. Trimming cost V 5 bases and J 0 bases, with 14 bases left between them. The CDR3 covers 15 residues. The entry originates in a study of blood T cell repertoires in COVID-19. Study details: COVID-19 samples from acute and convalescent phases originated in the United States, Italy and Spain.

The protocol was immunoSEQ multiplex PCR, while the TCRdb copy is restricted to in-frame clones and leaves out a portion. The table lists roughly 97,000 clones, approximately 83% of them singletons. The specimen was peripheral blood. The chain recombines TRBV7-8 with TRBJ2-7, with TRBD2 as a possible D gene (7 bases). This TCR was sampled from a woman at least 80 years old with active or convalescent COVID-19. CDR3 nucleotide sequence: TGTGCCAGCAGCCCGGGGGGCCTGAGCTCCTACGAGCAGTACTTC. Encoded protein: CASSPGGLSSYEQYF.